These 21 T cell receptor beta chains originate from one sample sequenced in a study of blood T cell repertoires in COVID-19. The data were produced by immunoSEQ multiplex PCR, yet TCRdb's version contains in-frame clones alone and is incomplete. The sample lists more than 300,000 clones, roughly 86% occurring once. Sequenced input: peripheral blood. The receptors originated from a woman between 25 and 40 years old with COVID-19, enrolled during active disease.

This chain connects TRBV19 to TRBJ2-1; possible D gene TRBD2, 6 bases. Germline lookup yields CDR1 LNHDA and CDR2 SQIVND (reference sequence). V lost 5 bases to trimming and J lost 0 bases, with 11 bases between them. There are 15 residues in the CDR3. This CDR3 is CASSYDGSSYNEQFF. DNA of the CDR3: TGTGCCAGTAGTTACGACGGGAGCTCCTACAATGAGCAGTTCTTC.

The chain couples TRBV11-2 to TRBJ2-3; 7 nucleotides match TRBD1. Trimming cost V 6 bases and J 1 base; bases outside gene matches: 7. The CDR3 has 15 amino acids. The V gene's germline CDR1 is SGHAT and CDR2 FQNNGV. The CDR3 loop reads CASRHRGEGTDTQYF. The CDR3 nucleotides read TGTGCCAGCAGACACAGGGGCGAGGGCACAGATACGCAGTATTTT.

The CDR3 DNA follows: TGTGCCACCAGTGAGGGACAGGGTTTATATGAGCAGTTCTTC. This translates into CATSEGQGLYEQFF. The chain joins TRBV24-1 to TRBJ2-1; 9 bases fit TRBD1. V was pared by 4 bases and J by 8 bases, with 5 bases of the junction left unmatched. The germline CDR1 and CDR2 sequences are KGHDR and SFDVKD. This CDR3 is 14 amino acids long.

This chain joins TRBV18 and TRBJ2-5; TRBD1 might be the D (5 bases). Germline CDR1 reads KGHSH; CDR2 reads LQKENI. CDR3 length equals 14 residues. V lost 2 bases and J 4 bases, leaving 11 bases between the germline ends. CDR3 sequence (DNA): TGTGCCAGCTCACCAAGGGCAGGGATAGAGACCCAGTACTTC. Its protein product is CASSPRAGIETQYF.

The V call is TRBV19, the J call TRBJ2-3, with 7 bases identical to TRBD2. Germline V gives CDR1 LNHDA, CDR2 SQIVND (reference sequence). The CDR3 totals 14 residues. With 3 bases clipped from V and 2 bases from J, the junction kept 2 bases outside the gene matches. CDR3 loop: CASSILADTDTQYF. CDR3 bases: TGTGCCAGTAGTATCCTAGCGGACACAGATACGCAGTATTTT.

Here the CDR3 reads CASSPGTDPALNYGYTF. The CDR3 DNA is TGTGCCAGCAGTCCCGGGACAGATCCCGCTCTTAACTATGGCTACACCTTC. The V gene is TRBV6-6, the J gene TRBJ1-2; 7 bases agree with TRBD1. V dropped 5 bases and J dropped 1; count of bases not matched to a gene: 13. The CDR3 has 17 residues. Per germline, CDR1 MNHNY and CDR2 SVGAGI (reference sequence).

The rearrangement uses TRBV27 and TRBJ2-7, with TRBD1 matching over 9 bases. Germline CDR1 MNHEY, CDR2 SMNVEV (reference sequence). J lost 1 base, V lost 5 bases, and 9 bases had no gene match. The CDR3 contains 16 residues. The CDR3 loop reads CASSPTQGARSYEQYF. The CDR3 DNA sequence: TGTGCCAGCAGTCCGACACAGGGGGCAAGGTCCTACGAGCAGTACTTC.

The chain joins TRBV11-2 to TRBJ2-1; D ambiguous. The V gene lost 0 bases and the J gene lost 6 bases, with 15 bases spanning the gap. Germline CDR1 and CDR2: SGHAT and FQNNGV. The CDR3 sequence is 16 residues long. CDR3 amino acids: CASSLDVRFLGNEQFF. The DNA for the CDR3 is TGTGCCAGCAGCTTAGATGTCCGGTTTCTTGGCAATGAGCAGTTCTTC.

V gene TRBV4-1 combines with J gene TRBJ1-6; no firm D call. CDR3 size: 14 residues. The V end lost 4 bases, the J end lost 7 bases, and 11 bases lay between the germline ends. Germline V gene data show CDR1 as MGHRA and CDR2 as YSYEKL. In nucleotides, the CDR3 is TGCGCCAGCAGCCCACGGACGGGAAATTCACCCCTCCACTTT. It is translated as CASSPRTGNSPLHF.

The chain recombines TRBV10-2 with TRBJ1-6, with TRBD1 as a possible D gene (6 bases). Trimming removed 3 bases at V and 6 bases at J, with 12 bases between. The CDR3 consists of 15 residues. Germline lookup yields CDR1 WSHSY and CDR2 SAAADI. For the CDR3, the DNA is TGCGCCAGCAGTGAAGGGTCAGGGGCTAATTCACCCCTCCACTTT. Translated: CASSEGSGANSPLHF.

The chain joins TRBV29-1 to TRBJ1-2, with a weak D call TRBD1 (6 bases). The V end lost 7 bases, the J end lost 6 bases, and 21 bases lay between the germline ends. CDR3 length: 14 amino acids. CDR1 is SQVTM, CDR2 ANQGSEA, per germline. CDR3 sequence: CSAIRDTVSDGYTF. CDR3 DNA sequence: TGCAGCGCAATCCGGGACACGGTCTCGGATGGCTACACCTTC.

The V gene is TRBV24-1, the J gene TRBJ2-7; tentatively, D is TRBD1 (5 bases). Per the germline V gene, CDR1 is KGHDR and CDR2 is SFDVKD. The CDR3 loop spans 18 amino acids. With 4 bases removed from V and 3 bases from J, the gap between germline ends came to 24 bases. The CDR3 reads CATSDQTTGAEPCYEQYF. CDR3 DNA sequence: TGTGCCACCAGTGACCAAACCACAGGTGCTGAGCCTTGCTACGAGCAGTACTTC.

V is TRBV2 and J is TRBJ1-1; D is undetermined. V gave up 7 bases and J gave up 0 bases, with 9 bases separating them. Germline V gene sequence: CDR1 SNHLY, CDR2 FYNNEI. CDR3 length: 13 amino acids. CDR3 sequence (DNA): TGTGCCAGCACGGGAAAGATGAACACTGAAGCTTTCTTT. Its protein product is CASTGKMNTEAFF.

With regard to this clone: At one boundary the junction diverges from the germline segment, which might be a read error. This chain uses TRBV19 with TRBJ1-2; D ambiguous. Germline V gene lookup returns CDR1 LNHDA and CDR2 SQIVND (reference sequence). The CDR3 covers 13 residues. Here the CDR3 reads CASSKAANYGYTF. The CDR3 DNA is TGTGCCAGTAGTAAGGCGGCTAATTATGGCTACACCTTC. Full variable domain (remainder filled in from reference TRBV19 and TRBJ1-2): DGGITQSPKYLFRKEGQNVTLSCEQNLNHDAMYWYRQDPGQGLRLIYYSQIVNDFQKGDIAEGYSVSREKKESFPLTVTSAQKNPTAFYLCASSKAANYGYTFGSGTRLTVV.

This clone has a handful of counts. The V and J genes are TRBV18 and TRBJ2-7; 7 bases align to TRBD2. Germline V gene sequence: CDR1 KGHSH, CDR2 LQKENI. Trimming removed 2 bases from V and 5 bases from J; junction bases left unmatched: 12. The CDR3 runs to 16 residues. The CDR3 loop is CASSPGTDARGDEQYF. CDR3 nucleotide sequence: TGTGCCAGCTCACCAGGGACGGATGCCCGGGGGGACGAGCAGTACTTC.

The genes are TRBV15 and TRBJ2-7; the D is unclear. The V and J ends lost 0 bases and 2 bases respectively, with 17 bases between them. CDR3 length: 17 amino acids. CDR1 is LNHNV, CDR2 YYDKDF, per germline (reference sequence). DNA of the CDR3: TGTGCCACCAGCAGAGATTACGGCGGCGGCATAACCTACGAGCAGTACTTC. It is translated as CATSRDYGGGITYEQYF.

J is TRBJ1-1 and V is TRBV9; D unresolved. Germline values: CDR1 SGDLS, CDR2 YYNGEE. This CDR3 comprises 13 residues. Trimming removed 0 bases from V and 10 bases from J, with 13 bases in between. CDR3 region: CASSVGRSDLAFF. The CDR3 nucleotides read TGTGCCAGCAGCGTAGGGAGAAGTGATCTAGCTTTCTTT.

This chain uses TRBV19 with TRBJ2-3; 7 bases match TRBD1. The length of the CDR3 is 15 residues. With 4 bases clipped from V and 2 bases from J, the junction kept 6 bases outside the gene matches. Germline CDR1 and CDR2: LNHDA and SQIVND (reference sequence). CDR3 DNA: TGTGCCAGTAGTACATTCGGACAGGCCACAGATACGCAGTATTTT. Protein: CASSTFGQATDTQYF.

This rearrangement joins TRBV28 to TRBJ2-7; 8 nucleotides match TRBD2. The junction had 5 bases not matched to a gene; V was cut back by 3 bases and J by 7 bases. Germline lookup yields CDR1 MDHEN and CDR2 SYDVKM. CDR3 size: 13 residues. The CDR3, as DNA: TGTGCCAGCAGTTTTGGCTTAGCGGGGGAGCAGTACTTC. It specifies CASSFGLAGEQYF.

The rearrangement links TRBV5-1 to TRBJ2-7; 11 nucleotides match TRBD1. CDR1 is SGHRS and CDR2 is YFSETQ in the germline V gene. V trimming: 4 bases; J trimming: 3 bases; junction bases outside the gene matches: 3. The CDR3 has 14 amino acids. The DNA for the CDR3 is TGCGCCAGCAGCGCCGGGACAGGGGGCTACGAGCAGTACTTC. Residues: CASSAGTGGYEQYF.

J is TRBJ2-2 and V is TRBV5-8; perhaps TRBD2 as D (6 bases). Germline values: CDR1 SGHTS, CDR2 YDEGEE. The CDR3 has 15 amino acids. The germline V and J ends were trimmed by 3 bases and 1 base, with 10 bases remaining between them. CDR3 DNA sequence: TGTGCCAGCAGCTCCCGGGGGTTGAACACCGGGGAGCTGTTTTTT. Its translation: CASSSRGLNTGELFF.